One T cell receptor beta chain is described in this entry. Its specific antigen is unknown. Base qualities are not provided; no much larger clone lies one nucleotide away. The germline V gene specifies MNHEY as CDR1 and SVGAGI as CDR2. The CDR3 covers 15 residues, taking in both the cysteine and the phenylalanine. Only the CDR3 part of the read is kept: 45 bases, read in frame from the first base. Trimming accounts for 6 bases at V and 0 bases at J, while the number of junction bases matched to no gene is 8. This specimen comes from a study of blood T cell repertoires in COVID-19 (TCRdb year 2020). Concerning the study at large: The collaborator samples originated in the United States, Italy and Spain and spanned the acute and convalescent phases of COVID-19. The material from the prospective study consisted of cDNA or gDNA derived from T cells, B-cell-depleted T cells, or PBMCs. Subjects who had been exposed to COVID-19, were actively infected with it, or had recovered from it provided the deeply sampled blood TCRbeta repertoires that made up the dataset. The repertoires were released in a freely available public database intended as a resource for research on the immune response to SARS-CoV-2. Samples came from the ongoing ImmuneRACE study (first 160 participants) plus 1,254 subjects from 6 global collaborators. Sample metadata almost always included a de-identified subject ID, COVID-19 status, age in years and sex. Where HLA class I and class II types were available, the types were taken from metadata supplied by the sample provider, not from assay-based typing.

On the study overall, not on this receptor specifically: The amount of clinical and demographic metadata varied by source and participant and was provided uncurated.

TCRbeta CDR3 regions were amplified from genomic DNA by means of the immunoSEQ Assay, a bias-controlled multiplex PCR. The paper's processing steps were these. The number of nucleated cells in each sample was estimated by amplification of reference gene primers within the assay. To quantify the absolute abundance of each unique TCRbeta CDR3 rearrangement, sequence reads were collapsed and filtered. For each sample, productive Simpson clonality was calculated as the square root of Simpson's diversity index across productive rearrangements. TCRdb re-hosts the immuneACCESS table, in-frame sequences only. Its copies lack some clones; in the studies checked, an unresolved V gene accounts for under half of them, and the cause for the rest is not known. V and J calls and clone size come straight from that table; D and trimming were deduced from the DNA. Present in this sample are about 280,000 clones, over 75% of which were seen just once. Roughly 13% of the sample rests with the top ten.

Collaborating institutions collected whole blood in K2EDTA tubes following their own protocols. For TCRbeta analysis, collaborator samples were shipped as frozen whole blood, as isolated PBMCs, or as DNA extracted from either sample type. The sequence came from a human donor in a cohort sampled during active COVID-19. The chain uses TRBV6-5 and TRBJ2-7; a stretch of 7 junction bases matches TRBD2. The material sequenced was peripheral blood. The DNA is as follows: TGTGCCAGCAGCGACTTGGGCGGGAGCTCCTACGAGCAGTACTTC. Translation gives CASSDLGGSSYEQYF.